Listed here is a single TCR beta chain. Newly diagnosed patients aged 18 to 65 had hyperthyroidism of under 2 months' duration. Clinical symptoms, serum thyroxine, TRAb, thyroid ultrasound and orbital computed tomography informed diagnoses. The PBMCs had their origin in around 10 ml of fresh peripheral blood. RNA transcripts were the template for amplifying TCR beta CDR3 regions. The TCR CDR3 first-round RT-PCR relied on the HTBI primer set. TCRdb reprocessed the multiplex PCR reads with MiXCR, giving one entry per CDR3 protein. Seen here are under 450,000 distinct CDR3 sequences, about 15% observed once, and the top ten hold about 14%. The sample originates from a study of T cells in Graves' hyperthyroidism and ophthalmopathy. This TCR came from a woman aged 18-29 years with Graves' hyperthyroidism. The sample consisted of blood.

CDR3 DNA: TGTGCCAGCAGCTTACGATTTGGGACAGGGGAATTGACTAACTATGGCTACACCTTC. Translating it yields CASSLRFGTGELTNYGYTF. The genes are TRBV7-9 and TRBJ1-2; 10 positions match TRBD1. The V segment lost 2 bases and the J segment 0 bases; nucleotides outside the gene matches: 12. The CDR3 sequence is 19 residues long. Germline V gives CDR1 SEHNR, CDR2 FQNEAQ (reference sequence).